These 27 T cell receptor beta chains share one sample of origin, sequenced in a study of blood T cell repertoires in COVID-19. The repertoire was sequenced with immunoSEQ multiplex PCR; TCRdb's copy has only in-frame clones and lacks some. The sample records more than 110,000 clones, about 87% being singletons. The source material was peripheral blood. The receptor source for this set is a human donor in a cohort sampled during active COVID-19.

This clone was observed a single time. This sequence joins TRBV19 and TRBJ2-3; TRBD2 aligns across 13 bases. V lost 10 bases to trimming and J lost 0 bases; unmatched junction nucleotides: 7. This CDR3 comprises 16 residues. CDR1 is LNHDA and CDR2 is SQIVND in the germline V gene (reference sequence). In DNA, the CDR3 is TGTGCCACAGGACTAGCGGGGGCCGGGAGCACAGATACGCAGTATTTT. It codes for CATGLAGAGSTDTQYF.

Only one count was recorded for this clone. The chain has TRBV12-5 and TRBJ1-1, with D possibly matching TRBD1 (6 bases). Trimming took off 5 bases at V and 1 base at J, with 17 bases between the two ends. The germline CDR1 and CDR2 sequences are LGHNT and FRNRAP. The CDR3 sequence is 16 residues long. CDR3 sequence reads: CASGPGQLGWNTEAFF. The DNA of the CDR3 is TGTGCTAGTGGTCCGGGACAACTCGGGTGGAACACTGAAGCTTTCTTT.

The V gene is TRBV2, the J gene TRBJ2-7; 11 nucleotides match TRBD2. The CDR3 consists of 14 residues. The V segment lost 7 bases and the J segment 4 bases; nucleotides outside the gene matches: 6. Germline assignment: CDR1 SNHLY and CDR2 FYNNEI. The CDR3 loop reads CASTRASGGYEQYF. The CDR3 region has the DNA TGTGCCAGCACCAGGGCTAGCGGGGGGTACGAGCAGTACTTC. The entire variable domain, with the rest obtained from reference TRBV2 and TRBJ2-7, is as follows: EPEVTQTPSHQVTQMGQEVILRCVPISNHLYFYWYRQILGQKVEFLVSFYNNEISEKSEIFDDQFSVERPDGSNFTLKIRSTKLEDSAMYFCASTRASGGYEQYFGPGTRLTVT.

The chain uses TRBV30 and TRBJ1-5; D remains unclear. This CDR3 comprises 13 residues. The V gene's germline CDR1 is GTSNPN and CDR2 SVGIG (reference sequence). The V end lost 4 bases, the J end lost 3 bases, and 10 bases lay between the germline ends. The CDR3 DNA sequence: TGTGCCTGGAAGTCGCAGGACAATCAGCCCCAGCATTTT. The encoded protein is CAWKSQDNQPQHF.

As regards this clone: Given a much more abundant clone one base away, this may be a read error. The chain uses TRBV28 and TRBJ2-7; D uncertain. Trimming pared 6 bases from V and 0 bases from J, leaving 6 bases between. CDR1 is MDHEN and CDR2 is SYDVKM in the germline V gene. This CDR3 comprises 12 residues. The CDR3 spells CASRRSSYEQYF. The CDR3 DNA is TGTGCCAGCAGACGGAGCTCCTACGAGCAGTACTTC.

The V and J genes are TRBV7-3 and TRBJ2-1; no definite D call. Germline values: CDR1 SGHTA, CDR2 FQGTGA. V was trimmed by 1 base and J by 6 bases, leaving 7 bases between them. The CDR3 runs 13 residues. In DNA form, the CDR3 reads TGTGCCAGCAGCTTAATCAGCGCCAATGAGCAGTTCTTC. Translating it yields CASSLISANEQFF.

This chain joins TRBV7-8 and TRBJ2-7; D might be TRBD1 (5 bases). From germline, CDR1 is SGHVS and CDR2 FQNEAQ. This CDR3 has 12 amino acids. V was cut by 0 bases and J by 6 bases, with 6 bases left in between. The CDR3 region is CASSLAGREQYF. Here the CDR3 DNA reads TGTGCCAGCAGCTTAGCGGGGCGCGAGCAGTACTTC.

The chain combines TRBV19 with TRBJ2-3; perhaps TRBD2 as D (7 bases). There are 15 residues in the CDR3. Trimming pared 7 bases from V and 0 bases from J, leaving 14 bases between. Per germline, CDR1 LNHDA and CDR2 SQIVND (reference sequence). CDR3 in amino acids: CASTRGAQSTDTQYF. DNA of the CDR3: TGTGCCAGTACCCGGGGGGCTCAGAGCACAGATACGCAGTATTTT.

The V call is TRBV28, the J call TRBJ1-6; 7 bases are shared with TRBD1. The germline CDR1 and CDR2 sequences are MDHEN and SYDVKM. The V and J ends lost 3 bases and 9 bases, in that order; junction bases with no gene match: 8. The length of the CDR3 is 15 residues. Here the CDR3 DNA reads TGTGCCAGCAGTTTGTACAGGGGCGCTGTTTCACCCCTCCACTTT. Its protein is CASSLYRGAVSPLHF.

In this sample, this clone turned up once. The V and J genes are TRBV29-1 and TRBJ2-3; 12 bases are shared with TRBD2. Trimming removed 3 bases from V and 3 bases from J; junction bases left unmatched: 7. CDR1 and CDR2 from the germline V gene are SQVTM and ANQGSEA. The CDR3 is 16 residues long. The CDR3 is CSVDIGLAGSTDTQYF. The CDR3 DNA reads TGCAGCGTTGATATCGGACTAGCGGGAAGTACAGATACGCAGTATTTT.

V gene TRBV12-2 combines with J gene TRBJ1-2; the table names TRBD1, a call not compared with the DNA. TRBV12-2 is designated a pseudogene. The CDR3 contains 14 residues. CDR3 coding DNA: TGTGCAAGTCGCTTATGTCCGACACGCGACGGCTACACCTTC. Translated: CASRLCPTRDGYTF.

This clone was counted only a few times. This rearrangement joins TRBV10-2 to TRBJ1-1; D possibly corresponds to TRBD1 (6 bases). V was shortened by 0 bases and J by 8 bases, with 10 bases between the two germline ends. This CDR3 is 13 amino acids long. Germline V gene lookup returns CDR1 WSHSY and CDR2 SAAADI. In DNA, the CDR3 is TGCGCCAGCAGTGAGTCGGACAGAAGAGAAGCTTTCTTT. It codes for CASSESDRREAFF.

This clone has a single count. The chain employs TRBV6-5 and TRBJ2-5; a possible D gene is TRBD1 (6 bases). Trimming shortened V by 6 bases and J by 4 bases, and 12 bases separated the two germline ends. CDR3 length equals 13 residues. Germline assignment: CDR1 MNHEY and CDR2 SVGAGI. CDR3 coding DNA: TGTGCCAGCAGCGCAGGGGTCGTAGAGACCCAGTACTTC. Its translation: CASSAGVVETQYF.

This chain uses TRBV30 with TRBJ2-1; 7 nucleotides match TRBD2. The germline gives CDR1 GTSNPN, CDR2 SVGIG (reference sequence). Losses at the gene ends were 1 base for V and 9 bases for J; bases not matched to a gene: 6. The length of the CDR3 is 13 residues. The chain's CDR3 is CAWSGPGGIEQFF. CDR3 sequence (DNA): TGTGCCTGGAGTGGACCGGGGGGAATTGAGCAGTTCTTC.

V gene TRBV6-5 combines with J gene TRBJ2-7; 9 nucleotides line up with TRBD1. Losses at the gene ends were 6 bases for V and 1 base for J; bases not matched to a gene: 7. CDR1 and CDR2 (germline): MNHEY, SVGAGI. The CDR3 is 15 residues long. CDR3 sequence (DNA): TGTGCCAGCAGCTACCTCGGGACAGGGTCCTACGAGCAGTACTTC. This gives the protein CASSYLGTGSYEQYF.

This chain connects TRBV6-5 to TRBJ2-5; 7 bases agree with TRBD1. Germline V gene lookup returns CDR1 MNHEY and CDR2 SVGAGI. The CDR3 contains 15 residues. The V and J ends lost 11 bases and 10 bases, in that order; junction bases with no gene match: 22. The CDR3 sequence: CAVTDAGSGGRDQYF. The CDR3 bases are TGTGCCGTCACCGACGCTGGCTCAGGGGGTCGTGACCAGTACTTC.

J is TRBJ2-7 and V is TRBV5-8; TRBD1 matches 7 bases. From germline, CDR1 is SGHTS and CDR2 YDEGEE. Germline trimming cut 4 bases from V and 6 bases from J; bases unmatched to any gene: 13. The CDR3 totals 15 residues. The CDR3 coding sequence is TGTGCCAGCAGCATGGATGACAGGGTTGAGAGCGAGCAGTACTTC. Translating gives CASSMDDRVESEQYF.

V is TRBV18 and J is TRBJ2-3; 12 bases map to TRBD2. From germline, CDR1 is KGHSH and CDR2 LQKENI. The length of the CDR3 is 15 residues. J lost 3 bases, V lost 4 bases, and 2 bases had no gene match. The CDR3 DNA follows: TGTGCCAGCTCACGACTAGCGGGAGTGACAGATACGCAGTATTTT. This translates into CASSRLAGVTDTQYF.

This clone came up a few times. This CDR3 reads CASSYPRGRVDTGELFF. For the CDR3, the DNA is TGTGCCAGCAGCTACCCAAGGGGGCGGGTGGACACCGGGGAGCTGTTTTTT. This chain links TRBV5-5 with TRBJ2-2, with TRBD1 matching 7 bases. The J segment lost 3 bases and the V segment lost 3 bases, leaving 11 bases of the junction unmatched. Germline V lookup: CDR1 SGHKS, CDR2 YYEKEE (reference sequence). This CDR3 is 17 amino acids long.

V and J are TRBV4-1 and TRBJ1-5, with TRBD1 identical over 7 bases. CDR3 length: 17 residues. The V gene's germline CDR1 is MGHRA and CDR2 YSYEKL. Trimming cost V 4 bases and J 0 bases; bases outside gene matches: 9. The CDR3: CASSPQTGSYSNQPQHF. The CDR3 DNA reads as TGCGCCAGCAGCCCCCAGACAGGGTCTTATAGCAATCAGCCCCAGCATTTT.

The gene calls are TRBV24-1 and TRBJ1-6; TRBD1 agrees at 11 bases. This CDR3 has 16 residues. The ends lost 4 bases at V and 7 bases at J; junction bases unmatched: 5. Germline CDR1 KGHDR, CDR2 SFDVKD. The CDR3 loop reads CATSDRGQGGNSPLHF. The CDR3 bases are TGTGCCACCAGTGACCGGGGACAGGGGGGAAATTCACCCCTCCACTTT.

This sequence joins TRBV5-1 and TRBJ2-7, with 8 bases aligning to TRBD2. J gave up 6 bases and V 4 bases, and 6 bases lay outside the gene matches. Germline V gene lookup returns CDR1 SGHRS and CDR2 YFSETQ. There are 13 residues in the CDR3. This CDR3 is CASSTGTRGEQYF. Written as DNA, the CDR3 is TGCGCCAGCAGCACCGGGACTAGAGGCGAGCAGTACTTC. Variable domain in full (rest from reference TRBV5-1 and TRBJ2-7): KAGVTQTPRYLIKTRGQQVTLSCSPISGHRSVSWYQQTPGQGLQFLFEYFSETQRNKGNFPGRFSGRQFSNSRSEMNVSTLELGDSALYLCASSTGTRGEQYFGPGTRLTVT.

The V call is TRBV28, the J call TRBJ1-5; 10 positions match TRBD1. Losses at the gene ends were 11 bases for V and 4 bases for J; bases not matched to a gene: 17. This CDR3 contains 17 residues. The germline CDR1 and CDR2 sequences are MDHEN and SYDVKM. The DNA of the CDR3 is TGTGCCGCTTATAGTACGGGGGGACAGGGGCCAAATCAGCCCCAGCATTTT. Protein sequence: CAAYSTGGQGPNQPQHF.

The J gene is TRBJ2-7, the V gene TRBV5-6; tentatively, D is TRBD1 (6 bases). Trimming cost V 3 bases and J 0 bases, with 16 bases left between them. The germline V gene has CDR1 SGHDT and CDR2 YYEEEE. This CDR3 comprises 16 residues. The CDR3 DNA reads as TGTGCCAGCAGCTCGTACAGGGACCTGAGCTCCTACGAGCAGTACTTC. Residues: CASSSYRDLSSYEQYF.

The chain is built from TRBV6-1 and TRBJ2-2; tentatively, D is TRBD1 (6 bases). CDR1 is MNHNS, CDR2 SASEGT, per germline. The length of the CDR3 is 15 residues. Trimming took off 2 bases at V and 4 bases at J, with 11 bases between the two ends. The DNA for the CDR3 is TGTGCCAGCAGTGAATTTAGGGGGAGCACCGGGGAGCTGTTTTTT. It codes for CASSEFRGSTGELFF.

The chain recombines TRBV7-9 with TRBJ2-7; weak D call: TRBD2 (6 bases). Germline V gene lookup returns CDR1 SEHNR and CDR2 FQNEAQ (reference sequence). Trimming pared 8 bases from V and 4 bases from J, leaving 12 bases between. This CDR3 contains 12 residues. The CDR3 loop is CASSGDSYEQYF. The CDR3 DNA sequence: TGTGCCAGCTCTGGGGACTCATACGAGCAGTACTTC. The variable domain in full, completed from reference TRBV7-9 and TRBJ2-7, reads DTGVSQNPRHKITKRGQNVTFRCDPISEHNRLYWYRQTLGQGPEFLTYFQNEAQLEKSRLLSDRFSAERPKGSFSTLEIQRTEQGDSAMYLCASSGDSYEQYFGPGTRLTVT.

This rearrangement joins TRBV6-6 to TRBJ2-1, with 8 bases identical to TRBD2. J gave up 6 bases and V 9 bases, and 4 bases lay outside the gene matches. CDR1 is MNHNY and CDR2 is SVGAGI in the germline V gene (reference sequence). The CDR3 extends over 12 amino acids. CDR3 DNA sequence: TGTGCCAGTGTGGCGGGGGGCAATGAGCAGTTCTTC. Protein sequence: CASVAGGNEQFF.